The 30 T cell receptor beta chains presented below share a single source sample, sequenced in a study of blood T cell repertoires in COVID-19 (dated by TCRdb to 2018 to 2020). The library was obtained by the immunoSEQ multiplex PCR assay. Entries here come from immuneACCESS through TCRdb and include only in-frame sequences with V and J called. Some clones fail to appear in such tables; in the studies checked, an unresolved V gene covers under half of the shortfall, and the cause of the remainder is unknown. This sample gives under 40,000 clones in total; roughly 87% of them show up just once. The ten largest clones add up to about an eighth of the sample. Specimen: peripheral blood. These receptors all come from a man in his 60s with active COVID-19.

This clone was counted a single time. V and J are TRBV4-3 and TRBJ1-1; D remains unclear. CDR3 length: 14 amino acids. Germline CDR1 LGHNA, CDR2 YSLEER. Trimming removed 3 bases at V and 4 bases at J, with 12 bases between. CDR3: CASSHIGGGTEAFF. In nucleotides, the CDR3 is TGCGCCAGCAGCCACATAGGTGGCGGCACTGAAGCTTTCTTT.

This clone was recorded once. CDR3 loop: CASSISAGGQETQYF. CDR3 DNA sequence: TGCGCCAGCAGTATTTCGGCGGGGGGCCAAGAGACCCAGTACTTC. This chain joins TRBV4-3 and TRBJ2-5; 8 bases map to TRBD2. Germline CDR1 LGHNA, CDR2 YSLEER. Losses at the gene ends were 6 bases for V and 1 base for J; bases not matched to a gene: 7. This CDR3 has 15 amino acids.

This clone was observed a handful of times. The J gene is TRBJ2-5, the V gene TRBV9; D is possibly TRBD1 (5 bases). CDR3 size: 13 residues. In germline, CDR1 is SGDLS, CDR2 YYNGEE. V was trimmed by 0 bases and J by 7 bases, leaving 10 bases between them. In DNA form, the CDR3 reads TGTGCCAGCAGCGTAGGGGGTCAGGGGACCCAGTACTTC. As protein: CASSVGGQGTQYF.

The chain combines TRBV6-5 with TRBJ2-1, with TRBD2 matching over 7 bases. Germline loops: CDR1 MNHEY, CDR2 SVGAGI. The V segment lost 4 bases and the J segment 6 bases; nucleotides outside the gene matches: 9. CDR3 length: 15 residues. The DNA for the CDR3 is TGTGCCAGCAGTTCTGGCGGGAGAATTCGCAATGAGCAGTTCTTC. Protein product: CASSSGGRIRNEQFF.

CDR3 coding DNA: TGTGCCAGCAGTTCCACCCCGGGACTCTGGGAGTTCTTC. This sequence encodes CASSSTPGLWEFF. The chain recombines TRBV6-5 with TRBJ2-1, with D maybe TRBD2 (6 bases). Germline-derived CDR1 and CDR2 are MNHEY and SVGAGI. The V and J ends lost 4 bases and 14 bases respectively, with 18 bases between them. CDR3 size: 13 residues.

This rearrangement joins TRBV4-2 to TRBJ2-3; a possible D gene is TRBD2 (6 bases). CDR3 length: 18 amino acids. Germline V gene data show CDR1 as LGHNA and CDR2 as YNFKEQ. Deletions cut 1 base from V and 1 base from J, with 18 bases between. The CDR3 DNA sequence: TGTGCCAGCAGCCAAGCTGCTCGCGGGGTGGCAGGCACAGATACGCAGTATTTT. It is translated as CASSQAARGVAGTDTQYF.

This chain joins TRBV30 and TRBJ1-4, with D unclear. The V end was cut by 2 bases, the J end by 4 bases, with 8 bases between. Germline V gene sequence: CDR1 GTSNPN, CDR2 SVGIG (reference sequence). The CDR3 sequence is 13 residues long. The CDR3 here is CAWSLGGNEKLFF. CDR3 DNA sequence: TGTGCCTGGAGTCTAGGTGGTAATGAAAAACTGTTTTTT. Using reference TRBV30 and TRBJ1-4 for the parts outside the CDR3, the full variable domain is SQTIHQWPATLVQPVGSPLSLECTVEGTSNPNLYWYRQAAGRGLQLLFYSVGIGQISSEVPQNLSASRPQDRQFILSSKKLLLSDSGFYLCAWSLGGNEKLFFGSGTQLSVL.

This rearrangement joins TRBV4-1 to TRBJ1-5; 8 bases map to TRBD1. V was pared by 1 base and J by 2 bases, with 4 bases of the junction left unmatched. CDR1 and CDR2 from the germline V gene are MGHRA and YSYEKL. The CDR3 length is 16 residues. CDR3 bases: TGCGCCAGCAGCCAAGCCCCAGGGGGCGGCAATCAGCCCCAGCATTTT. Encoded protein: CASSQAPGGGNQPQHF.

This clone was counted a few times. V gene TRBV30 combines with J gene TRBJ1-1, with a weak D call TRBD1 (6 bases). This CDR3 is built from 14 residues. Trimming stripped 0 bases from V and 5 bases from J, with 13 bases between. CDR1 and CDR2 (germline): GTSNPN, SVGIG (reference sequence). CDR3 in amino acids: CAWSVSGAGTEAFF. The CDR3 DNA reads as TGTGCCTGGAGTGTTTCAGGGGCAGGAACTGAAGCTTTCTTT.

V is TRBV4-1 and J is TRBJ1-2; 7 positions match TRBD1. With 3 bases clipped from V and 4 bases from J, the junction kept 8 bases outside the gene matches. The germline CDR1 and CDR2 sequences are MGHRA and YSYEKL. The CDR3 has 15 amino acids. The CDR3: CASSHEGARVYGYTF. In nucleotides, the CDR3 is TGCGCCAGCAGCCACGAGGGGGCGCGAGTCTATGGCTACACCTTC.

The rearrangement links TRBV6-5 to TRBJ1-2; D is possibly TRBD1 (5 bases). The V gene's germline CDR1 is MNHEY and CDR2 SVGAGI. This CDR3 is built from 13 residues. Trimming pared 2 bases from V and 4 bases from J, leaving 8 bases between. Written as DNA, the CDR3 is TGTGCCAGCAGTTACGACAGCAGCTATGGCTACACCTTC. This gives the protein CASSYDSSYGYTF.

The chain carries TRBV6-2 or TRBV6-3 and TRBJ1-4; D is ambiguous. The V end lost 0 bases, the J end lost 11 bases, and 7 bases lay between the germline ends. Germline values: CDR1 MNHEY, CDR2 SVGEGT. This CDR3 comprises 12 residues. The CDR3 DNA is TGTGCCAGCAGTTACTCGGGCACGAAACTGTTTTTT. Translated: CASSYSGTKLFF.

The chain couples TRBV27 to TRBJ2-1; TRBD2 matches 11 bases. V lost 0 bases and J lost 7; bases outside the gene matches: 8. CDR1 is MNHEY and CDR2 is SMNVEV in the germline V gene (reference sequence). The CDR3 runs to 17 residues. CDR3 loop: CASSLSSRSSGRNEQFF. The CDR3 nucleotides read TGTGCCAGCAGTTTATCGTCTCGGTCTAGCGGGAGGAATGAGCAGTTCTTC.

The genes are TRBV5-6 and TRBJ1-6; TRBD1 might be the D (5 bases). The length of the CDR3 is 14 residues. CDR1 and CDR2 (germline): SGHDT, YYEEEE. The V and J ends lost 0 bases and 6 bases respectively, with 7 bases between them. The CDR3 region is CASSLDRSNSPLHF. The DNA for the CDR3 is TGTGCCAGCAGCTTGGACAGGAGTAATTCACCCCTCCACTTT.

The chain combines TRBV3-1 (or the pseudogene TRBV3-2) with TRBJ2-1, with TRBD2 matching over 14 bases. With V trimmed by 1 base and J by 7 bases, 9 bases remained unmatched. The CDR3 is made up of 18 amino acids. Germline CDR1 and CDR2: LGHDT and YNNKEL (reference sequence). CDR3 residues: CASSQAGTSGRQGNEQFF. In nucleotides, the CDR3 is TGTGCCAGCAGCCAAGCAGGGACTAGCGGGAGACAAGGAAATGAGCAGTTCTTC.

DNA for the CDR3: TGTGCCAGCAGTGAAGGCAGGGGCTTTATTTCTGGGGCCAACGTCCTGACTTTC. It translates to CASSEGRGFISGANVLTF. The J gene is TRBJ2-6, the V gene TRBV2, with a tentative D call TRBD1 (6 bases). Germline V gives CDR1 SNHLY, CDR2 FYNNEI. This CDR3 is 18 amino acids long. V was shortened by 1 base and J by 1 base, with 14 bases between the two germline ends.

The chain recombines TRBV28 with TRBJ1-1, with D maybe TRBD1 (6 bases). CDR3 length equals 14 residues. Germline assignment: CDR1 MDHEN and CDR2 SYDVKM. The V end was cut by 2 bases, the J end by 5 bases, with 12 bases between. The CDR3, as DNA: TGTGCCAGCAGTTTAGTGGGGGCTTATACTGAAGCTTTCTTT. As protein: CASSLVGAYTEAFF.

V is TRBV7-2 and J is TRBJ2-5; D is possibly TRBD2 (6 bases). Trimming stripped 5 bases from V and 4 bases from J, with 8 bases between. The CDR3 consists of 12 residues. Germline V CDR1 and CDR2: SGHTA, FQGNSA. CDR3 coding DNA: TGTGCCAGCAGCCGGGACTTAGAGACCCAGTACTTC. This codes for CASSRDLETQYF.

The chain couples TRBV3-1 (or the pseudogene TRBV3-2) to TRBJ2-7; D might be TRBD2 (6 bases). The CDR3 contains 15 residues. CDR1 and CDR2 from the germline V gene are LGHDT and YNNKEL (reference sequence). Trimming cost V 0 bases and J 9 bases, with 18 bases left between them. CDR3 in amino acids: CASSQDLVGLWGQYF. CDR3 coding DNA: TGTGCCAGCAGCCAAGATCTGGTAGGACTATGGGGGCAGTACTTC.

This chain joins TRBV11-2 and TRBJ2-2; 7 bases are shared with TRBD1. The CDR3 loop spans 16 amino acids. Germline V gene lookup returns CDR1 SGHAT and CDR2 FQNNGV. With 2 bases clipped from V and 3 bases from J, the junction kept 6 bases outside the gene matches. The CDR3 DNA follows: TGTGCCAGCAGCTTAAGGTCGACAGGGCACACCGGGGAGCTGTTTTTT. This translates into CASSLRSTGHTGELFF.

This clone was observed a single time. The chain links TRBV18 to TRBJ2-3, with D perhaps matching TRBD2 (6 bases). Trimming cost V 3 bases and J 1 base, with 11 bases left between them. CDR3 length: 15 amino acids. Germline CDR1 and CDR2: KGHSH and LQKENI. Here the CDR3 reads CASSPPRGGTDTQYF. Here the CDR3 DNA reads TGTGCCAGCTCACCCCCCCGCGGGGGCACAGATACGCAGTATTTT.

This clone was found once. This chain joins TRBV18 and TRBJ1-2, with TRBD1 matching over 7 bases. Trimming cost V 5 bases and J 3 bases; bases outside gene matches: 3. CDR3 size: 13 residues. CDR1 is KGHSH, CDR2 LQKENI, per germline. CDR3 sequence reads: CASSDREDYGYTF. DNA of the CDR3: TGTGCCAGCTCAGACAGGGAGGACTATGGCTACACCTTC.

This rearrangement joins TRBV6-2 or TRBV6-3 to TRBJ2-3; 10 bases map to TRBD1. CDR3 length: 16 amino acids. Germline CDR1 and CDR2: MNHEY and SVGEGT. Unmatched junction bases numbered 11, after V lost 5 bases and J lost 6 bases. CDR3 amino acids: CASSLPGTGVWDTQYF. As DNA, the CDR3 is TGTGCCAGCAGTCTTCCCGGGACAGGGGTTTGGGATACGCAGTATTTT.

The V and J genes are TRBV2 and TRBJ2-2; TRBD2 agrees at 11 bases. The germline V gene encodes CDR1 SNHLY and CDR2 FYNNEI. V was pared by 5 bases and J by 4 bases, with 3 bases of the junction left unmatched. The CDR3 contains 15 residues. The CDR3 bases are TGTGCCAGCAGTTCGACTAGCGGGGTCACCGGGGAGCTGTTTTTT. Translating it yields CASSSTSGVTGELFF.

The chain couples TRBV10-2 to TRBJ1-2, with D tentatively TRBD1 (5 bases). CDR1 WSHSY and CDR2 SAAADI come from the germline V gene. Trimming took 0 bases from V and 4 from J, leaving 18 bases between them. The CDR3 runs to 17 residues. The CDR3 loop is CASSESTTVLRSYGYTF. The CDR3 coding sequence is TGCGCCAGCAGTGAGTCGACGACAGTTCTACGGAGCTATGGCTACACCTTC.

This clone was observed once. The rearrangement joins TRBV6-2 or TRBV6-3 to TRBJ2-5; D is uncertain. Germline V gives CDR1 MNHEY, CDR2 SVGEGT. The CDR3 extends over 15 amino acids. The germline V and J ends were trimmed by 2 bases and 1 base, with 11 bases remaining between them. The CDR3 coding sequence is TGTGCCAGCAGTTACACAGCCCGACCCCAAGAGACCCAGTACTTC. Translating it yields CASSYTARPQETQYF.

V gene TRBV2 combines with J gene TRBJ2-7; 7 bases agree with TRBD1. V trimming: 7 bases; J trimming: 3 bases; junction bases outside the gene matches: 6. In germline, CDR1 is SNHLY, CDR2 FYNNEI. This CDR3 is 13 amino acids long. CDR3 amino acids: CASTQGVGYEQYF. The CDR3 region has the DNA TGTGCCAGCACTCAGGGGGTAGGCTACGAGCAGTACTTC.

This sequence joins TRBV5-1 and TRBJ2-1, with 8 nucleotides matching TRBD2. Germline CDR1 reads SGHRS; CDR2 reads YFSETQ. The CDR3 length is 15 residues. V lost 5 bases, J lost 0 bases, and 4 bases stayed unmatched. CDR3 protein: CASSRGTSSYNEQFF. CDR3 in DNA: TGCGCCAGCAGTCGTGGGACTAGCTCCTACAATGAGCAGTTCTTC.

This rearrangement joins TRBV29-1 to TRBJ2-3, with D possibly TRBD2 on 6 matching bases. V dropped 4 bases and J dropped 2 bases, with 16 bases sitting between them. This CDR3 spans 15 amino acids. CDR1 and CDR2 (germline): SQVTM, ANQGSEA. This chain's CDR3 is CSVGVASASTDTQYF. The CDR3 bases are TGCAGCGTTGGAGTCGCTAGCGCTTCCACAGATACGCAGTATTTT.

The genes are TRBV10-3 and TRBJ2-7, with D possibly being TRBD2 (5 bases). Germline V lookup: CDR1 ENHRY, CDR2 SYGVKD. Trimming removed 6 bases at V and 3 bases at J, with 9 bases between. This CDR3 has 12 amino acids. CDR3 amino acids: CAISGNGYEQYF. In nucleotides, the CDR3 is TGTGCCATCAGCGGGAACGGCTACGAGCAGTACTTC.